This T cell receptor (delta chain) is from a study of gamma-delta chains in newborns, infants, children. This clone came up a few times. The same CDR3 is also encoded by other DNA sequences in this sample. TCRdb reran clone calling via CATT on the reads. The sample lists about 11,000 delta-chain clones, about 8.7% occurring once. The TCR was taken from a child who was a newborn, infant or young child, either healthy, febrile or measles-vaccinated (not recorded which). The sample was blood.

The CDR3 loop is CACDILGDPYTDKLIF. The CDR3 coding sequence is TGTGCCTGTGACATACTGGGGGATCCGTACACCGATAAACTCATCTTT. The rearrangement links TRDV2 to TRDJ1; 10 nucleotides align to TRDD3. The junction had 5 bases not matched to a gene; V was cut back by 2 bases and J by 0 bases. Germline V gene data show CDR1 as GEAIGNYY and CDR2 as EKD. The CDR3 extends over 16 amino acids.